This record looks at one T cell receptor beta chain sequence and its context. Its antigen is not known. The data are from a study of cytomegalovirus exposure and HLA in healthy donors. For the study at large: Earlier work reported 100 million or so unique TCR beta sequences from some 170 million T cells. Findings and caveats of the study: Rarity held for most TCR sequences, but there were some public TCRs that occurred in many donors.

The junction had 13 bases not matched to a gene; V was cut back by 6 bases and J by 5 bases. CDR3 length equals 16 residues. CDR1 and CDR2 from the germline V gene are MNHEY and SMNVEV (reference sequence). In the PCR, 60 Vbeta and 13 Jbeta primers were used. The method was immunoSEQ multiplex PCR; TCRdb's version includes in-frame clones alone and lacks a portion of them. The listing records about 150,000 clones. The receptor's source is a man younger than 40 in good health and CMV-seronegative. The specimen sequenced was PBMCs. V usage is TRBV27 and J usage is TRBJ1-1, with 9 bases lining up with TRBD1. CDR3 region: CASRQHGTGRLTEAFF. The CDR3 nucleotides read TGTGCCAGCAGACAACACGGGACAGGGCGTTTAACTGAAGCTTTCTTT.